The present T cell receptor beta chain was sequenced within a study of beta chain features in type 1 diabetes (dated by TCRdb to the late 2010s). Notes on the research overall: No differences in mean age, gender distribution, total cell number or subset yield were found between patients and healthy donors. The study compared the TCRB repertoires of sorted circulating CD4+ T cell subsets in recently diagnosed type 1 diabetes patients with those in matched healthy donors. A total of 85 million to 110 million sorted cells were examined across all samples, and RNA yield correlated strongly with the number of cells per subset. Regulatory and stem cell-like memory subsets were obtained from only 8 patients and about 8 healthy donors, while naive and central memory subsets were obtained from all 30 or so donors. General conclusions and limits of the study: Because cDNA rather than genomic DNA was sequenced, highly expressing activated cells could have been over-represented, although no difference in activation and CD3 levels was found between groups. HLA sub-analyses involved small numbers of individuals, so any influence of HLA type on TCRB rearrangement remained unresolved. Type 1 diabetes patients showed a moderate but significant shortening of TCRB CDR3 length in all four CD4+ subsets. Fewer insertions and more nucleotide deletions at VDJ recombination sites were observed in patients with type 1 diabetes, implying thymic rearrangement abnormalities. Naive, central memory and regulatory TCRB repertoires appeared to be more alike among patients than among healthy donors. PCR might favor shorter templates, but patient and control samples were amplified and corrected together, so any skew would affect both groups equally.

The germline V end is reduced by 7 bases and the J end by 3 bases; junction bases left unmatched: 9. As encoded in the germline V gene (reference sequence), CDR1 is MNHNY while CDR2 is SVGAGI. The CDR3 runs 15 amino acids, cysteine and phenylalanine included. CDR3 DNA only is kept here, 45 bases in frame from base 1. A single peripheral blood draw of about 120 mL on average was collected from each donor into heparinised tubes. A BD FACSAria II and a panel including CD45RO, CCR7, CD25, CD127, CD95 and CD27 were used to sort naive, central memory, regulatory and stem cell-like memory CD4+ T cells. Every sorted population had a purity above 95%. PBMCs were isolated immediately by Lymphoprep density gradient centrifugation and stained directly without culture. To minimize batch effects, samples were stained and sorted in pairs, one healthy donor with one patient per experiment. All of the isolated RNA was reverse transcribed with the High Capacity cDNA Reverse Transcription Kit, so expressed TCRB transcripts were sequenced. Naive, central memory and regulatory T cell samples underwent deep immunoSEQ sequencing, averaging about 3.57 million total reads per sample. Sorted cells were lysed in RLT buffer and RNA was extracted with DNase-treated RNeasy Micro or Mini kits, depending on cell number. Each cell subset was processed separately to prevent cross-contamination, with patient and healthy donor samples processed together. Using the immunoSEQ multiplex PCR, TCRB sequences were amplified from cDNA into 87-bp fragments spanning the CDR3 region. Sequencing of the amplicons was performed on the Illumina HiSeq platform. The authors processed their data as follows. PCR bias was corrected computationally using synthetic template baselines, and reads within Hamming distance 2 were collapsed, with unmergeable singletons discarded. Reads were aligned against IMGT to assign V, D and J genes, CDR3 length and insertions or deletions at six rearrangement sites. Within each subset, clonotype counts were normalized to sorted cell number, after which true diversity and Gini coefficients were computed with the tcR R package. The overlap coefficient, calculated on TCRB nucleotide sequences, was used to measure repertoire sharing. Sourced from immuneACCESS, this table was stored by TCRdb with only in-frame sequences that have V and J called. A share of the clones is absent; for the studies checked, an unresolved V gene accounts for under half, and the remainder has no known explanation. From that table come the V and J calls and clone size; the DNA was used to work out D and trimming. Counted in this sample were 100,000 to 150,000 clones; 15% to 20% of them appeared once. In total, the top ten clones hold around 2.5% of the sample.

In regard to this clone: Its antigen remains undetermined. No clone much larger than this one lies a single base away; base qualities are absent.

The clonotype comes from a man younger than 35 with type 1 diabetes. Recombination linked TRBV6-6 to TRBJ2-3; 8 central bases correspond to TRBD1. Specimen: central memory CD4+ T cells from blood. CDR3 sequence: CASTPTQGATDTQYF. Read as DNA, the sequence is TGTGCCAGCACTCCAACCCAGGGGGCAACAGATACGCAGTATTTT.